This section outlines one T cell receptor beta chain sequence together with its context. Its antigen is as yet unknown. The CDR3 length is 12 residues. Per the germline V gene, CDR1 is DFQATT and CDR2 is SNEGSKA (reference sequence). Trimming stripped 3 bases from V and 5 bases from J, with 11 bases between. Time point here: persistent/refractory GD, antithyroid drugs over 5 years with positive TRAb. PBMCs provided the RNA from which the TCR library was made. Patients were from an endocrinology department in Xi'an, China. Arm-PCR of CDR3 regions and iRepertoire HTBI primers were the basis on which TCR beta libraries were built. Using its own MiXCR run on the multiplex PCR reads, TCRdb lists one record per CDR3 protein. The sample gives about 290,000 distinct CDR3 sequences, around a fifth of which show up once; 56% is in the top ten. This sample is drawn from a study of regulatory T cells in long-lasting Graves disease. For the study at large: Treatment with antithyroid drugs for over 5 years, together with positive TSH receptor antibodies, meant persistent Graves' disease. Study-level results: Analyses excluded thyroid tissue, covering peripheral blood alone. Patients with persistent disease shared some 3,000 public clonotypes, outpacing the 966 shared by new patients.

The sequence came from a female donor with Graves disease. V and J are TRBV20-1 and TRBJ2-7; D gene ambiguous. The sample consisted of peripheral blood mononuclear cells (PBMCs), taken when the disease was refractory, from a patient treated with antithyroid drugs. In DNA form, the CDR3 reads TGCAGTGCTAGGAAGGTCGGTCACGAGCAGTACTTC. Translated, it gives CSARKVGHEQYF.